This T cell receptor (beta chain) derives from a study of OX40 agonist ivuxolimab in advanced cancers. Points from the study as a whole: Clonal expansion by week 6 occurred in CD4+ and CD8+ blood T cells (at 0.1 to 3.0 mg/kg). On average, CD8+ T cells had more expanded clones than CD4+.

Assay: immunoSEQ multiplex PCR; the TCRdb copy retains only in-frame clones and omits some. The top ten hold about 1% of the sample, which has 71,000 or so clones, 70% to 90% seen once. J lost 1 base, V lost 3 bases, and 8 bases had no gene match. Germline V CDR1 and CDR2: LNHDA, SQIVND (reference sequence). The CDR3 loop spans 16 amino acids. As to this clone: The antigen remains undetermined.

The chain carries TRBV19 and TRBJ1-2, with TRBD1 matching over 7 bases. The TCR sequence derives from an adult with an advanced solid tumor such as melanoma, head and neck, liver or kidney cancer. Sequenced material: CD4+ or CD8+ T cells sorted from blood, taken in a trial of the OX40 agonist ivuxolimab. The CDR3 here is CASSMPRDSRNYGYTF. The DNA for the CDR3 is TGTGCCAGTAGTATGCCCCGGGACAGCCGTAACTATGGCTACACCTTC. Together with reference TRBV19 and TRBJ1-2, the CDR3 gives the full variable domain: DGGITQSPKYLFRKEGQNVTLSCEQNLNHDAMYWYRQDPGQGLRLIYYSQIVNDFQKGDIAEGYSVSREKKESFPLTVTSAQKNPTAFYLCASSMPRDSRNYGYTFGSGTRLTVV.